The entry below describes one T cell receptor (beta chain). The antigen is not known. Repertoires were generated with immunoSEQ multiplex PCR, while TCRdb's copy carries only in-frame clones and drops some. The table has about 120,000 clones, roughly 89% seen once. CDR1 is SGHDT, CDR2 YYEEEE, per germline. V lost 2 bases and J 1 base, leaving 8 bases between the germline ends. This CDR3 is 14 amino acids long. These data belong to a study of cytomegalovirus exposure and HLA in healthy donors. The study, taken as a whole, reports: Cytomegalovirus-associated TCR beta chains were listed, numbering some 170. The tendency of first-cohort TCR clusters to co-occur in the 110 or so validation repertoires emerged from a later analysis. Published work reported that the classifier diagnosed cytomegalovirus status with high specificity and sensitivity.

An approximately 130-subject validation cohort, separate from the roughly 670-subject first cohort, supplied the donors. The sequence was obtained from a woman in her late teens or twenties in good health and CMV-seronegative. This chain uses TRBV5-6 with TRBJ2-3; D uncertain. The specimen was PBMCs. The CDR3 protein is CASSFIRGTDTQYF. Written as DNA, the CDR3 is TGTGCCAGCAGCTTTATCCGAGGCACAGATACGCAGTATTTT. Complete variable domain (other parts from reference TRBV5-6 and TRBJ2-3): DAGVTQSPTHLIKTRGQQVTLRCSPKSGHDTVSWYQQALGQGPQFIFQYYEEEERQRGNFPDRFSGHQFPNYSSELNVNALLLGDSALYLCASSFIRGTDTQYFGPGTRLTVL.